Detailed here is one T cell receptor (beta chain). Its antigen is not yet known. No base quality values were provided; no much bigger clone lies one nucleotide off. The CDR3 spans 14 residues, from the cysteine through the phenylalanine. The DNA shown is the 42-base CDR3, in frame from base 1. Trimming takes 6 bases off V and 6 bases off J; junction bases not matched to a gene: 6. The germline V gene encodes CDR1 ENHRY and CDR2 SYGVKD. The sample belongs to a study of technical replicates of blood from a handful of donors (dated by TCRdb to 2016 to 2017). Library generation was performed with the immunoSEQ multiplex PCR assay. In TCRdb, the immuneACCESS table is reduced to in-frame sequences with V and J assigned. These tables do not hold every clone; where another copy was compared, an unresolved V gene accounts for under half, and the others remain unexplained. In all, the sample holds more than 90,000 clones, and roughly 95% of those were seen once. Clones ranked in the top ten supply 0.3% to 0.35% of the sample.

The sample taken for sequencing was T cells isolated from PBMCs. Rearrangement joined TRBV10-3 to TRBJ1-5; TRBD1 matches 9 bases in the middle. The clonotype originates from a human donor in good health. The CDR3 region reads CAISPQGAIQPQHF. The bases are TGTGCCATCAGCCCACAGGGGGCGATTCAGCCCCAGCATTTT.